Listed below are T cell receptor beta chains from one sample, sequenced in a study of T cell changes during pregnancy in multiple sclerosis. Using immunoSEQ multiplex PCR, the repertoire was profiled, and TCRdb retains in-frame clones only, with some absent. In the table there are approximately 63,000 clones, about nine tenths of which are singletons. The source material was peripheral blood, sampled after pregnancy. These receptors were taken from a female donor in good health, enrolled as a control in a pregnancy study. Both conserved end residues are part of each CDR3.

V	J	CDR3
TRBV27	TRBJ1-5	CASSLSPQGAQPQHF
TRBV7-8	TRBJ1-2	CASSANRNYGYTF
TRBV19	TRBJ2-3	CASSITLAGGDTQYF
TRBV6-5	TRBJ1-2	CASSYGTGRYGYTF
TRBV19	TRBJ1-4	CASSLRQGSEKLFF
TRBV27	TRBJ2-7	CASSPQPRLWRGGAYEQYF
TRBV6-5	TRBJ2-2	CASLQGGDTGELFF
TRBV19	TRBJ1-4	CASSDLGAAIEKLFF
TRBV7-9	TRBJ1-1	CASSSSTGWGTEAFF
TRBV5-1	TRBJ1-4	CASSLGRIQNEKLFF
TRBV10-3	TRBJ2-5	CAIKDASGGPYQETQYF
TRBV7-9	TRBJ1-1	CASSLARNTEAFF
TRBV6-1	TRBJ1-3	CASFGRSGNTIYF
TRBV7-2	TRBJ1-4	CASSLGGTGGKKLFF
TRBV5-1	TRBJ2-3	CASSTLAGGPVDTQYF
TRBV25-1	TRBJ1-4	CASSDRQGAGEKLFF
TRBV6-6	TRBJ2-3	CASSSRGTQYF
TRBV11-2	TRBJ1-1	CASSLSENTEAFF
TRBV6-5	TRBJ1-1	CASSSSRPPAFF
TRBV29-1	TRBJ1-2	CSVEAELHGYTF
TRBV19	TRBJ1-1	CASSISGLGHSDTEAFF
TRBV5-5	TRBJ2-3	CASSSGTSGVTDTQYF
TRBV6-5	TRBJ2-5	CASQAGTSVKETQYF
TRBV6-5	TRBJ2-3	CASSYQGLEAQYF
TRBV6-1	TRBJ1-2	CASSGTGNYGYTF
TRBV5-1	TRBJ1-6	CASKQGSSYNSPLHF
TRBV5-5	TRBJ2-7	CASSLRQGAYEQYF
TRBV2	TRBJ1-4	CASRGHRKNEKLFF
TRBV2	TRBJ1-5	CASTTGGGQPQHF
TRBV19	TRBJ1-5	CASSIISWGQGKQPQHF
TRBV4-3	TRBJ1-1	CASSQDWVKRTEAFF
TRBV5-6	TRBJ2-1	CASGTTGTSGDKKFF
TRBV4-3	TRBJ1-6	CASSPGTDNSPLHF
TRBV11-2	TRBJ1-4	CASSLAFRQSEKLFF
TRBV9	TRBJ1-1	CASTPSGMNTEAFF
TRBV6-5	TRBJ1-4	CASSYWASSEKLFF
TRBV29-1	TRBJ2-3	CSVELLAGGLGTQYF
TRBV7-2	TRBJ2-1	CASSFGQGNEQFF
TRBV11-3	TRBJ2-7	CASGTGDVEQYF
TRBV29-1	TRBJ1-2	CSVEDLGQNYGYTF
TRBV10-3	TRBJ2-3	CAISETPSGGADTQYF
TRBV4-2	TRBJ2-5	CASSQENRAGETQYF
TRBV7-8	TRBJ1-1	CASSLATGLMNTEAFF
TRBV2	TRBJ1-2	CASSEEWGQGAFGYTF
TRBV19	TRBJ2-2	CASTSLAGGRTGELFF
TRBV14	TRBJ1-1	CASSLGQNTEAFF